These T cell receptor beta chains were read from a single sample in a study of T cells in localized non-small cell lung cancer. TCRdb's copy holds only in-frame clones and misses some; the assay was immunoSEQ multiplex PCR. The sample consists of 3,500 to 4,000 clones, about 30% of them appearing once. The sample in question was lung tumor tissue, obtained before any cancer treatment. The receptor source for this set is a man aged 40 to 69 with stage I lung adenocarcinoma. Each CDR3 is given with its conserved first and last residue.

CASSLYQGAITDTQYF | TRBV11-3
CASSTQGRSGNTIYF | TRBV19
CSASLLGDEQFF | TRBV29-1
CASSQDLSWVQVGPQHF | TRBV4-1
CANSRRQGTDTQYF | TRBV2
CASSLWTGSNQPQHF | TRBV28
CAWSVADNTEAFF | TRBV30
CASSRNQGYEQYF | TRBV18
CASSGSTGRTDTQYF | TRBV5-1
CASSSGLISNTGELFF | TRBV11-3
CASSASSGGLAEAFF | TRBV6-8
CASSATGSLSYEQYF | TRBV9
CASSLDRVGKNIQYF | TRBV11-3
CASSGQGGVGYTF | TRBV10-2
CAGGSGRNQPQHF | TRBV28
CASTASPGTGELFF | TRBV6-8
CASSREQANTGELFF | TRBV18
CASSGEGPYNYGYTF | TRBV28
CASSGTGGDGYTF | TRBV25-1
CASSSSSGQETQYF | TRBV11-3
CASSMTSGRLGNEQFF | TRBV19
CAWSVPSSTDTQYF | TRBV30
CASPPAGNYGYTF | TRBV30
CAWREIGPPGGYTF | TRBV30
CASSPTNFGGQKLFF | TRBV18
CASSRPRGGSGQETQYF | TRBV11-3
CASSITGTGGDEQYF | TRBV5-1
CASSRGNYGYTF | TRBV19
CASSPPIRQMSGKLFF | TRBV18
CACLTGQGAEQYF | TRBV30
CASSPRTSPSTDTQYF | TRBV19
CASSLYSGMGYGYTF | TRBV11-3
CASGFNLKTGNNSPLHF | TRBV12-5
CASSRQGGGSGANVLTF | TRBV11-3
CASSLGPGQLSGANVLTF | TRBV11-3
CASRGSGANVLTF | TRBV6-8
CASSPLRDGAAEQYF | TRBV6-8
CASSGDRSTQPQHF | TRBV11-3
CASSAVGGASVNTEAFF | TRBV11-3
CAISESGENEQYF | TRBV10-3
CASSLAAVSGNTIYF | TRBV11-3
CASSGTGGSTDTQYF | TRBV18
CASSPISGGADEQYF | TRBV28
CASSETRSSYNEQFF | TRBV6-8
CASSYSFGPGEDYGYTF | TRBV6-8
CASSPDSHSNQPQHF | TRBV18
CASSQTGGTDTQYF | TRBV10-2
CASSVSGGWETQYF | TRBV11-3
CASGGDGTDTQYF | TRBV6-8
CASSFVVWQETQYF | TRBV19
CASSLNRQGIIYEQYF | TRBV5-1
CASSSPNHPGLGTSTDTQYF | TRBV6-8
CASTQSLQLNGYTF | TRBV6-8